This T cell receptor (beta chain) was found in a study of T cell changes during pregnancy in multiple sclerosis. Here immunoSEQ multiplex PCR was the method, and the copy in TCRdb shows in-frame clones only, minus some. The sample has approximately 88,000 clones; more than 90% are singletons. V dropped 6 bases and J dropped 7 bases, with 15 bases sitting between them. Germline V CDR1 and CDR2: LNHDA, SQIVND (reference sequence). The CDR3 has 14 residues. The material was peripheral blood, obtained in the second trimester of pregnancy. This TCR was sampled from a female donor with multiple sclerosis, enrolled in a pregnancy study. The gene calls are TRBV19 and TRBJ2-2; D possibly corresponds to TRBD1 (7 bases). In DNA, the CDR3 is TGTGCCAGTAGGCTCGGGGGACAGATCGGGGAGCTGTTTTTT. It is translated as CASRLGGQIGELFF.